This is a list of T cell receptor beta chains from one sample in a study of T cells in Graves' hyperthyroidism and ophthalmopathy. TCRdb redid the calling of the multiplex PCR reads with MiXCR, one entry per CDR3 protein. The sample lists under 400,000 distinct CDR3 sequences; around 20% were seen once. Sequenced material: blood. The receptors originated from a woman between 45 and 65 years old with Graves' hyperthyroidism. Each CDR3 is given with its conserved first and last residue. Fields, in order: D gene, V gene, J gene, clone size, CDR3 DNA, CDR3 protein. D genes are given only for firm matches. Size tells how often a clone was seen (once, few, many) or the class of an expanded clone, and some rows leave it out.

>NA|TRBV2|TRBJ2-7|NA
TGTGCCAGAGCCCACAGGGAATATCCTTACGAGCAGTACTTC
CARAHREYPYEQYF
>NA|TRBV5-1|TRBJ2-7|many
TGCGCCAGCAGCTCGGGATTCTACGAGCAGTACTTC
CASSSGFYEQYF
>TRBD1|TRBV18|TRBJ2-1|many
TGTGCCAGCTCACCGGACAGGGGGAGTTACAATGAGCAGTTCTTC
CASSPDRGSYNEQFF
>TRBD2|TRBV14|TRBJ2-1|NA
TGTGCCAGCAGCCAAGGAATTGGGACTAGCGGGAGGGCCCTCTACAATGAGCAGTTCTTC
CASSQGIGTSGRALYNEQFF
>NA|TRBV9|TRBJ2-5|NA
TGTGCCAGCAGCGTCGGTCGGGGGAGTCCCCAAGAGACCCAGTACTTC
CASSVGRGSPQETQYF
>NA|TRBV28|TRBJ1-1|many
TGTGCCAGCAGTTTGATGCGACAGGAAGCTTTCTTT
CASSLMRQEAFF
>TRBD1|TRBV10-1|TRBJ1-1|few
TGCGCCAGCAGCGGGACAGGGGGTCTCACTGAAGCTTTCTTT
CASSGTGGLTEAFF
>NA|TRBV2|TRBJ1-1|NA
TGTGCCAGCAGCCAAGTGCCCCCGAGTCGGGATACTGAAGCTTTCTTT
CASSQVPPSRDTEAFF
>NA|TRBV20-1|TRBJ2-1|NA
TGCAGTGCTAGAGATCTTGGGGGAGCCTACAATGAGCAGTTCTTC
CSARDLGGAYNEQFF
>NA|TRBV6-5|TRBJ2-7|NA
TGTGCCAGCAGTTACGATCATCCGGCTAGCGAAGCCGTCGAGCAGTACTTC
CASSYDHPASEAVEQYF
>TRBD2|TRBV7-2|TRBJ2-3|many
TGTGCCAGCAGCTTAGATCAAGCGGGGGTAGATACGCAGTATTTT
CASSLDQAGVDTQYF
>NA|TRBV20-1|TRBJ2-2|many
TGCAGTGCTAGAGAGGGCTCGGAGAACACCGGGGAGCTGTTTTTT
CSAREGSENTGELFF
>TRBD2|TRBV27|TRBJ2-3|few
TGTGCCAGCAGTGAAAGGGACTACCCGAATACGCAGTATTTT
CASSERDYPNTQYF
>NA|TRBV12-3/TRBV12-4|TRBJ2-1|few
TGTGCCAGCAGTTTATCGGCGTCAGGGGAGCAGTTCTTC
CASSLSASGEQFF
>NA|TRBV12-3/TRBV12-4|TRBJ1-6|NA
TGTGCCAGCAGGGGCAGCTCGAATTCACCCCTCCACTTT
CASRGSSNSPLHF
>TRBD1|TRBV20-1|TRBJ1-5|many
TGCAGTGTCAGTAGGACAGGTACTTATAGCAATCAGCCCCAGCATTTT
CSVSRTGTYSNQPQHF
>TRBD1|TRBV5-1|TRBJ1-2|NA
TGCGCCAGTTCACTTGGAAGGGACAGGGAACGAAACTCCCTGGGCTACACCTTC
CASSLGRDRERNSLGYTF
>NA|TRBV20-1|TRBJ1-5|many
TGCAGTGCTAGAGAGGGGGGGGGCGGCCAGCCCCAGCATTTT
CSAREGGGGQPQHF
>TRBD2|TRBV19|TRBJ2-3|NA
TGTGCCAGTAGTATCTCAATATCCGGGACTAGCGGCCGCACAGATACGCAGTATTTT
CASSISISGTSGRTDTQYF
>NA|TRBV12-3/TRBV12-4|TRBJ2-1|few
TGTGCCAGCGGGGGTTCGGTTTGGTCCAATGAGCAGTTCTTC
CASGGSVWSNEQFF
>NA|TRBV5-1|TRBJ2-6|many
TGCGCCAGCAGCGACCTCTCTGGGGCCAACGTCCTGACTTTC
CASSDLSGANVLTF
>NA|TRBV6-1|TRBJ2-7|many
TGTGCCAGCAGTCACCGGGACCTCGGAGAGAGCGAGCAGTACTTC
CASSHRDLGESEQYF
>TRBD2|TRBV11-3|TRBJ2-2|NA
TGTGCCAGCAGCAGCGGGGGGGCCGCCGGGGAGCTGTTTTTT
CASSSGGAAGELFF
>TRBD2|TRBV25-1|TRBJ2-5|few
TGTGCCAGCAGTGATTCCTTTATCGGACTAGCGGGAGTAGAGACCCAGTACTTC
CASSDSFIGLAGVETQYF
>TRBD2|TRBV9|TRBJ2-7|NA
TGTGCCATCCTCTCTGGCGGGAGATACGAGCAGTACTTC
CAILSGGRYEQYF
>TRBD2|TRBV30|TRBJ2-7|many
TGTGCCTGGAGTACCACGGGAGGGGAGCAGTACTTC
CAWSTTGGEQYF
>NA|TRBV30|TRBJ1-1|many
TGTGCCTGGAGTGTACTGGTGCCGAATCTGGCTTTCTTT
CAWSVLVPNLAFF
>TRBD2|TRBV11-2|TRBJ2-3|NA
TGTGCCAGCAGCCCACGACTAGCGGGAGTCTTAACAGATACGCAGTATTTT
CASSPRLAGVLTDTQYF
>TRBD1|TRBV6-1|TRBJ1-2|few
TGTGCCAGCAGTGCCCAGGGGGAATTCGGCTATGGCTACACCTTC
CASSAQGEFGYGYTF
>TRBD1|TRBV20-1|TRBJ1-5|NA
TGCAGTGCTCCGGGACAGGCAAATCAGCCCCAGCATTTT
CSAPGQANQPQHF
>TRBD1|TRBV12-3/TRBV12-4|TRBJ1-5|many
TGTGCCAGCAGCGCGGAGACAGGGGGTATTCAGCCCCAGCATTTT
CASSAETGGIQPQHF
>TRBD1|TRBV14|TRBJ2-7|NA
TGTGCCAGCAGTCAGGGGGCTGATTACGAGCAGTACTTC
CASSQGADYEQYF
>TRBD1|TRBV20-1|TRBJ2-2|many
TGCAGTGCTATCCGGGACAGGAACACCGGGGAGCTGTTTTTT
CSAIRDRNTGELFF
>NA|TRBV6-1|TRBJ1-2|NA
TGTGCCAGCACCCCGGGGGGGGCAGGGAACTATGGCTACACCTTC
CASTPGGAGNYGYTF
>TRBD1|TRBV7-8|TRBJ1-5|many
TGTGCCAGCAGCTGGGTAGGGGGCAAGAGACAGCCCCAGCATTTT
CASSWVGGKRQPQHF
>NA|TRBV6-1|TRBJ2-3|NA
TGTGCCAGCAGTGTTTGGGGAACAGATACGCAGTATTTT
CASSVWGTDTQYF